This entry features one TCR beta chain sequence. RNA amounts of roughly 0.45 to 1 ug underwent reverse transcription with random hexamers. In TCRdb, the immunoSEQ multiplex PCR reads were re-called with MiXCR into one record per CDR3 protein. The data contain approximately 76,000 distinct CDR3 sequences, about 94% of them singletons. The data were obtained in a study of CD8 T cells in Susac syndrome. V was pared by 6 bases and J by 0 bases, with 12 bases between. The germline gives CDR1 SQVTM, CDR2 ANQGSEA. The CDR3 has 13 amino acids. Sequencing used CD8+ T cells from PBMCs. This sequence originates from a human donor with multiple sclerosis. The J gene is TRBJ2-7, the V gene TRBV29-1; D may be TRBD1 or TRBD2 (7 bases each). CDR3 loop: CSVGGGLSYEQYF. The DNA of the CDR3 is TGCAGCGTGGGAGGGGGCCTCTCCTACGAGCAGTACTTC.